This T cell receptor (beta chain) was captured in a study of T-cell memory formation after mild COVID-19. Study-level background: Largely donor-specific TCR clusters were found.

Concerning this clonotype: Its antigen is still unknown.

A 5'RACE reaction primed in the constant segment made cDNA libraries of TCR alpha and TCR beta, and these carried sample barcodes and UMIs. TCRdb called the 5' RACE reads again in MiXCR, with one record for every CDR3 protein. The sample includes about 130,000 distinct CDR3 sequences, approximately 17% of them seen just once. Per germline, CDR1 SGHVS and CDR2 FNYEAQ. This CDR3 comprises 19 residues. J lost 0 bases, V lost 6 bases, and 15 bases had no gene match. Whole-study results and caveats: Clones that shrank (day 15 to 85) were balanced CD4/CD8, whereas later expanders leaned CD4+.

This chain links TRBV7-6 with TRBJ2-5; 11 bases match TRBD1. This clonotype was obtained from a man between 18 and 29 years old who had mild COVID-19 (a few samples of this study predate the infection). Cell type and time point are not known. The sequenced material came from PBMCs or a T cell subset sorted from them (not recorded which). In DNA, the CDR3 is TGTGCCAGCAGTTTCTCCCTCCGGGACAGGGGGTACCACCAAGAGACCCAGTACTTC. Translated, it gives CASSFSLRDRGYHQETQYF.